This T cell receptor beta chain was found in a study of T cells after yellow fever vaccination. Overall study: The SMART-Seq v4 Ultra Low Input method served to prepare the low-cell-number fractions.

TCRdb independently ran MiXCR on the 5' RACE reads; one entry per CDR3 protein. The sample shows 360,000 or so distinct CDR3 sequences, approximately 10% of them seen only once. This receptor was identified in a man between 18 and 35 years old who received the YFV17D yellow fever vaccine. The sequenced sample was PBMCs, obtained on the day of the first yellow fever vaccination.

The CDR3 DNA reads TGTGCCAGCAGAGCTAATACCGGGACATTCTCTAACTATGGCTACACCTTC. This gives the protein CASRANTGTFSNYGYTF. The chain couples TRBV2 to TRBJ1-2, with a possible D match to TRBD1 (6 bases). V lost 6 bases and J 0 bases, leaving 20 bases between the germline ends. The CDR3 extends over 17 amino acids. Per germline, CDR1 SNHLY and CDR2 FYNNEI. The full variable domain, with the rest looked up from reference TRBV2 and TRBJ1-2, is EPEVTQTPSHQVTQMGQEVILRCVPISNHLYFYWYRQILGQKVEFLVSFYNNEISEKSEIFDDQFSVERPDGSNFTLKIRSTKLEDSAMYFCASRANTGTFSNYGYTFGSGTRLTVV.